This entry lists 32 T cell receptor beta chains sequenced from one sample in a study of blood T cell repertoires in COVID-19. Produced via immunoSEQ multiplex PCR; TCRdb's table is partial and in-frame only. The data hold under 75,000 clones, with 81% observed a single time. Sequenced input: peripheral blood. The source is a woman aged 80 or over with active or convalescent COVID-19.

The rearrangement uses TRBV24-1 and TRBJ2-2; D might be TRBD2 (7 bases). Germline V gives CDR1 KGHDR, CDR2 SFDVKD. V shed 3 bases and J shed 0 bases, with 19 bases lying between them. CDR3 length equals 19 residues. Written as DNA, the CDR3 is TGTGCCACCAGTGATCCCCCCGGGGGGCCAGTCGCGAACACCGGGGAGCTGTTTTTT. Its protein product is CATSDPPGGPVANTGELFF.

This clone has more than one count but fewer than ten. V and J are TRBV7-2 and TRBJ2-5; D not certain. V dropped 0 bases and J dropped 5 bases, with 10 bases sitting between them. Germline V gene sequence: CDR1 SGHTA, CDR2 FQGNSA. The CDR3 is made up of 14 amino acids. CDR3 protein: CASSLAPFRETQYF. The DNA of the CDR3 is TGTGCCAGCAGCTTAGCGCCTTTCCGGGAGACCCAGTACTTC.

The chain employs TRBV3-1 (or the pseudogene TRBV3-2) and TRBJ1-3, with 7 bases that match TRBD1. This CDR3 has 17 residues. V lost 6 bases and J lost 2; bases outside the gene matches: 13. Germline CDR1 and CDR2: LGHDT and YNNKEL (reference sequence). CDR3 residues: CASSRGQALFAGNTIYF. CDR3 sequence (DNA): TGTGCCAGCAGTCGTGGACAGGCCCTTTTCGCTGGAAACACCATATATTTT.

This rearrangement joins TRBV27 to TRBJ1-2; tentatively, D is TRBD1 (5 bases). The CDR3 consists of 13 residues. The V end lost 5 bases, the J end lost 7 bases, and 14 bases lay between the germline ends. Germline CDR1 MNHEY, CDR2 SMNVEV (reference sequence). In DNA form, the CDR3 reads TGTGCCAGCAGTCCCGCAGGGTATTCTGGCTACACCTTC. Translating gives CASSPAGYSGYTF.

The CDR3 nucleotides are TGTGCCAGCAGACGGGACAGGTCTCCAGTGTCACCCCTCCACTTT. It encodes CASRRDRSPVSPLHF. This chain uses TRBV6-5 with TRBJ1-6; 8 nucleotides align to TRBD1. The CDR3 has 15 amino acids. CDR1 is MNHEY, CDR2 SVGAGI, per germline. V was clipped by 6 bases and J by 10 bases; unmatched bases: 11.

The CDR3 loop is CATSDLTTGGAFF. The CDR3 nucleotides read TGTGCCACCAGTGATTTGACCACAGGGGGAGCTTTCTTT. This chain uses TRBV24-1 with TRBJ1-1; 8 bases fit TRBD1. Germline V gene data show CDR1 as KGHDR and CDR2 as SFDVKD. This CDR3 is built from 13 residues. Trimming cost V 0 bases and J 10 bases; bases outside gene matches: 3.

The chain links TRBV7-3 to TRBJ2-3; D gene unclear. Trimming pared 5 bases from V and 1 base from J, leaving 10 bases between. The length of the CDR3 is 14 residues. Germline-derived CDR1 and CDR2 are SGHTA and FQGTGA. The CDR3 region is CASSNEVGTDTQYF. CDR3 sequence (DNA): TGTGCCAGCAGCAATGAGGTGGGCACAGATACGCAGTATTTT. Full variable domain (rest looked up from reference TRBV7-3 and TRBJ2-3): GAGVSQTPSNKVTEKGKYVELRCDPISGHTALYWYRQSLGQGPEFLIYFQGTGAADDSGLPNDRFFAVRPEGSVSTLKIQRTERGDSAVYLCASSNEVGTDTQYFGPGTRLTVL.

This clone was observed a single time. This rearrangement joins TRBV3-1 (or the pseudogene TRBV3-2) to TRBJ1-1, with 7 bases lining up with TRBD1. CDR1 is LGHDT and CDR2 is YNNKEL in the germline V gene (reference sequence). CDR3 length equals 16 residues. With V trimmed by 0 bases and J by 1 base, 5 bases remained unmatched. The CDR3 sequence: CASSQETGLGNTEAFF. CDR3 DNA: TGTGCCAGCAGCCAAGAGACAGGGCTAGGGAACACTGAAGCTTTCTTT.

This chain uses TRBV29-1 with TRBJ2-3; no firm D call. The germline V gene encodes CDR1 SQVTM and CDR2 ANQGSEA. The CDR3 runs 11 residues. The V gene lost 6 bases and the J gene lost 4 bases, with 8 bases spanning the gap. The CDR3 reads CSVDSSDTQYF. DNA of the CDR3: TGCAGCGTAGATAGCTCAGATACGCAGTATTTT.

This clone was counted between two and nine times. The chain uses TRBV19 and TRBJ1-1; TRBD1 matches at 7 bases. Trimming took 7 bases from V and 2 from J; bases not matched to a gene: 10. This CDR3 is built from 15 residues. Germline V gene lookup returns CDR1 LNHDA and CDR2 SQIVND (reference sequence). DNA for the CDR3: TGTGCCAGTATCCCCGCTTACAGGGGAAACACTGAAGCTTTCTTT. The encoded protein is CASIPAYRGNTEAFF.

The chain carries TRBV9 and TRBJ1-5; 11 bases match TRBD1. The CDR3 spans 19 residues. V was clipped by 4 bases and J by 0 bases; unmatched bases: 12. Germline CDR1 is SGDLS and CDR2 is YYNGEE. CDR3 sequence: CASSPPVGQGVHSNQPQHF. The CDR3 nucleotides read TGTGCCAGCAGCCCCCCCGTGGGACAGGGGGTTCATAGCAATCAGCCCCAGCATTTT.

The chain couples TRBV6-2 or TRBV6-3 to TRBJ1-1; D is uncertain. Trimming left V 5 bases short and J 0 bases short, with 10 bases between. The CDR3 runs 14 residues. Germline CDR1 MNHEY, CDR2 SVGEGT. The CDR3 here is CASSSSTVNTEAFF. CDR3 DNA: TGTGCCAGCAGTAGTAGCACGGTGAACACTGAAGCTTTCTTT.

The chain carries TRBV11-2 and TRBJ1-4; D not resolved. The germline V and J ends were trimmed by 6 bases and 7 bases, with 15 bases remaining between them. CDR3 size: 14 residues. CDR1 is SGHAT and CDR2 is FQNNGV in the germline V gene. As DNA, the CDR3 is TGTGCCAGCAGTCGAGCCCCCTCTGCTGAAAAACTGTTTTTT. Translating gives CASSRAPSAEKLFF.

The chain combines TRBV20-1 with TRBJ2-7; 9 bases agree with TRBD1. The CDR3 runs to 11 residues. Per the germline V gene, CDR1 is DFQATT and CDR2 is SNEGSKA (reference sequence). In nucleotides, the CDR3 is TGCATTCGGACAGGGGACTACGAGCAGTACTTC. This gives the protein CIRTGDYEQYF.

The chain employs TRBV18 and TRBJ2-7; D remains ambiguous. Germline assignment: CDR1 KGHSH and CDR2 LQKENI. The CDR3 has 14 amino acids. V was pared by 3 bases and J by 3 bases, with 12 bases between. CDR3 amino acids: CASSPTTEIYEQYF. The CDR3 bases are TGTGCCAGCTCACCTACCACGGAGATCTACGAGCAGTACTTC.

The V call is TRBV24-1, the J call TRBJ2-7; 8 nucleotides align to TRBD1. This CDR3 is built from 14 residues. Per the germline V gene, CDR1 is KGHDR and CDR2 is SFDVKD. V shed 5 bases and J 5 bases; nucleotides not matched to a gene: 7. CDR3 DNA: TGTGCCACCAGTGCCTTGGACAGGGAGGACGAGCAGTACTTC. Its protein is CATSALDREDEQYF.

This chain joins TRBV6-2 or TRBV6-3 and TRBJ2-1; 10 bases align to TRBD2. V trimming: 2 bases; J trimming: 8 bases; junction bases outside the gene matches: 6. The CDR3 totals 15 residues. The germline V gene has CDR1 MNHEY and CDR2 SVGEGT. CDR3 in amino acids: CASSYEAGGPYEQFF. The CDR3 DNA reads TGTGCCAGCAGTTACGAAGCGGGGGGGCCGTATGAGCAGTTCTTC.

The chain carries TRBV20-1 and TRBJ2-7; unclear D gene. V lost 7 bases and J 1 base, leaving 5 bases between the germline ends. CDR1 is DFQATT, CDR2 SNEGSKA, per germline (reference sequence). CDR3 length equals 10 residues. The CDR3 region is CSVGSYEQYF. In DNA, the CDR3 is TGCAGTGTCGGGTCCTACGAGCAGTACTTC.

The genes are TRBV10-3 and TRBJ2-2; D is perhaps TRBD2 (6 bases). In germline, CDR1 is ENHRY, CDR2 SYGVKD. CDR3 length: 14 amino acids. V was pared by 7 bases and J by 0 bases, with 9 bases between. CDR3 sequence reads: CAITRDSNTGELFF. DNA of the CDR3: TGTGCCATCACCCGGGACTCGAACACCGGGGAGCTGTTTTTT.

This clone was counted a few times. V usage is TRBV7-6 and J usage is TRBJ2-5, with D tentatively TRBD2 (6 bases). The CDR3 is 12 amino acids. With 7 bases removed from V and 5 bases from J, the gap between germline ends came to 11 bases. Germline V gene lookup returns CDR1 SGHVS and CDR2 FNYEAQ. The CDR3 DNA follows: TGTGCCAGCATATCTGGGGGGGAGACCCAGTACTTC. Translation gives CASISGGETQYF. The full variable domain, with the rest looked up from reference TRBV7-6 and TRBJ2-5, is GAGVSQSPRYKVTKRGQDVALRCDPISGHVSLYWYRQALGQGPEFLTYFNYEAQQDKSGLPNDRFSAERPEGSISTLTIQRTEQRDSAMYRCASISGGETQYFGPGTRLLVL.

A word on this clone: A much larger clone differs from this one at a single base, so this may be a read error. This same CDR3 is encoded by further DNA sequences in the sample. V is TRBV7-9 and J is TRBJ2-5; a weak D match, TRBD2 (6 bases). The germline CDR1 and CDR2 sequences are SEHNR and FQNEAQ (reference sequence). This CDR3 has 18 amino acids. V was shortened by 11 bases and J by 4 bases, with 32 bases between the two germline ends. CDR3 nucleotides: TGTGCCTGCTTGGGGACTCGCGGGGCCCCCCGCCACGGAGAGACCCAGTACTTC. As protein: CACLGTRGAPRHGETQYF.

V is TRBV18 and J is TRBJ1-6, with TRBD1 identical over 7 bases. With V trimmed by 0 bases and J by 8 bases, 7 bases remained unmatched. CDR3 size: 16 residues. The germline V gene encodes CDR1 KGHSH and CDR2 LQKENI. The CDR3 sequence: CASSPPGGGLYSPLHF. The CDR3 region has the DNA TGTGCCAGCTCACCACCCGGAGGGGGCCTGTATTCACCCCTCCACTTT.

This rearrangement joins TRBV6-5 to TRBJ2-5; 8 bases align to TRBD1. Germline values: CDR1 MNHEY, CDR2 SVGAGI. J lost 2 bases, V lost 0 bases, and 2 bases had no gene match. This CDR3 has 15 amino acids. The CDR3 nucleotides read TGTGCCAGCAGTTACTCCTGGGACAGGCAAGAGACCCAGTACTTC. Residues: CASSYSWDRQETQYF.

This clone was recorded once. The V and J genes are TRBV6-5 and TRBJ2-7; D possibly corresponds to TRBD1 (6 bases). V was trimmed by 6 bases and J by 1 base, leaving 16 bases between them. Germline lookup yields CDR1 MNHEY and CDR2 SVGAGI. The CDR3 loop spans 15 amino acids. CDR3 sequence (DNA): TGTGCCAGCAGGACGGCCGGGACACGATCCTACGAGCAGTACTTC. The encoded protein is CASRTAGTRSYEQYF.

By its share, this clone is hyperexpanded. The genes are TRBV5-1 and TRBJ2-1; 12 bases map to TRBD2. The CDR3 covers 17 residues. Germline trimming cut 1 base from V and 9 bases from J; bases unmatched to any gene: 11. Germline V lookup: CDR1 SGHRS, CDR2 YFSETQ. CDR3 coding DNA: TGCGCCAGCAGCTTGAGTACTCTAGCGGGGGGGCAGGCTGAGCAGTTCTTC. Translated: CASSLSTLAGGQAEQFF.

V usage is TRBV24-1 and J usage is TRBJ2-5; weak D call: TRBD1 (6 bases). Trimming pared 0 bases from V and 5 bases from J, leaving 15 bases between. Per germline, CDR1 KGHDR and CDR2 SFDVKD. The CDR3 runs 16 residues. The CDR3 bases are TGTGCCACCAGTGATTTGCAGCAGGGGAAAGGGGAGACCCAGTACTTC. Amino acids: CATSDLQQGKGETQYF.

The chain has TRBV3-1 (or the pseudogene TRBV3-2) and TRBJ1-1; D gene uncertain. The CDR3 runs 14 residues. V was shortened by 4 bases and J by 4 bases, with 13 bases between the two germline ends. Germline V lookup: CDR1 LGHDT, CDR2 YNNKEL (reference sequence). The CDR3 loop reads CASSPAPGSTEAFF. CDR3 DNA: TGTGCCAGCAGCCCAGCACCGGGGAGCACTGAAGCTTTCTTT.

CDR3 loop: CASSLGGGALEKLFF. The CDR3, as DNA: TGTGCCAGCAGCTTAGGTGGGGGGGCGTTGGAGAAACTGTTTTTT. The chain recombines TRBV11-2 with TRBJ1-4; possibly TRBD1 for D (6 bases). The CDR3 covers 15 residues. CDR1 is SGHAT and CDR2 is FQNNGV in the germline V gene. V lost 1 base and J lost 11, with 17 bases in between.

The chain employs TRBV9 and TRBJ2-3, with 12 bases that match TRBD2. Unmatched junction bases numbered 3, after V lost 7 bases and J lost 0 bases. The CDR3 has 15 amino acids. Per the germline V gene, CDR1 is SGDLS and CDR2 is YYNGEE. The CDR3 DNA reads as TGTGCCAGCGGGACTAGCGGGCTTAGCACAGATACGCAGTATTTT. It yields the protein CASGTSGLSTDTQYF.

The J gene is TRBJ1-5, the V gene TRBV19, with 8 bases identical to TRBD1. CDR3 length: 17 residues. Germline CDR1 is LNHDA and CDR2 is SQIVND (reference sequence). With 8 bases clipped from V and 0 bases from J, the junction kept 12 bases outside the gene matches. CDR3 amino acids: CASRITGGGPSNQPQHF. The CDR3 DNA follows: TGTGCCAGTCGAATCACAGGGGGTGGTCCTAGCAATCAGCCCCAGCATTTT.

This sequence joins TRBV12-3 or TRBV12-4 and TRBJ1-2; unclear D gene. V shed 6 bases and J shed 5 bases, with 10 bases lying between them. CDR3 length equals 12 residues. The CDR3 loop is CASSEVGYGYTF. CDR3 bases: TGTGCCAGCAGCGAGGTTGGGTATGGCTACACCTTC.

The chain employs TRBV7-2 and TRBJ2-3; 11 bases match TRBD2. CDR1 is SGHTA, CDR2 FQGNSA, per germline. This CDR3 region has 18 residues. After removal of 0 bases from V and 2 bases from J, the junction contained 7 bases not matched to a gene. The CDR3 loop reads CASSLAASGGSLTDTQYF. The CDR3 DNA reads as TGTGCCAGCAGCTTAGCGGCTAGCGGGGGGTCCCTCACAGATACGCAGTATTTT.